Listed below are T cell receptor beta chains from one sample, sequenced in a study of T-cell memory formation after mild COVID-19. TCRdb fed the 5' RACE reads into MiXCR, producing one record per CDR3 protein. Of 110,000 to 150,000 distinct CDR3 sequences in the sample, more than 13% were seen once. Sequencing input: PBMCs or a T cell subset sorted from them (not recorded which). All receptors derive from an adult woman who had mild COVID-19 (a few samples of this study predate the infection). Cell type and time point are not known. The CDR3 runs from the conserved cysteine through the conserved F or W.

cdr3_length	v_call	j_call	cdr3_aa
13	TRBV12-3/TRBV12-4	TRBJ1-1	CASSFSPTPEAFF
14	TRBV6-2/TRBV6-3	TRBJ2-7	CASSYSSDHYEQYF
12	TRBV7-9	TRBJ2-1	CASSTGQGGRFF
15	TRBV24-1	TRBJ2-7	CATSDLVSGLYEQYF
16	TRBV4-1	TRBJ2-3	CASSQGPGASTDTQYF
15	TRBV5-1	TRBJ1-1	CASSLVGQLNTEAFF
15	TRBV9	TRBJ2-2	CASSVGGGVTGELFF
17	TRBV7-9	TRBJ2-3	CASSPRTGKGSTDTQYF
15	TRBV4-3	TRBJ2-1	CASSQSGMEGNEQFF
17	TRBV27	TRBJ1-1	CASTPLGVSGRYTEAFF
14	TRBV12-3/TRBV12-4	TRBJ2-5	CASARTGVQETQYF
17	TRBV9	TRBJ2-5	CASSDDPLTRSPETQYF
14	TRBV5-4	TRBJ1-4	CASSHGTANEKLFF
15	TRBV2	TRBJ1-1	CASGGSREVDTEAFF
15	TRBV20-1	TRBJ2-1	CSAREASGSWNEQFF
14	TRBV5-1	TRBJ2-1	CASSPWGNYNEQFF
14	TRBV19	TRBJ2-7	CASSSDRGTYEQYF
16	TRBV5-1	TRBJ1-2	CASSLEPGERNYGYTF
15	TRBV30	TRBJ2-7	CAWSTVRQGHDEQYF
17	TRBV20-1	TRBJ1-2	CSARSRDRAKVYYGYTF
11	TRBV24-1	TRBJ2-1	CATSGFNEQFF
11	TRBV12-3/TRBV12-4	TRBJ2-3	CASNMGDTQYF
17	TRBV7-9	TRBJ1-4	CASSSFGTSETNEKLFF
21	TRBV4-3	TRBJ2-5	CASSQDPRSDSYLADQETQYF
14	TRBV7-9	TRBJ2-5	CASSLGPPQETQYF
17	TRBV5-1	TRBJ2-7	CASSLDGDRVNSYEQYF
16	TRBV11-2	TRBJ1-2	CASSLDGGLGSYGYTF
16	TRBV29-1	TRBJ2-2	CSVEVSRRGRSGELFF
16	TRBV24-1	TRBJ2-1	CATSGLQEDPYNEQFF
14	TRBV7-9	TRBJ2-5	CASSLKDRQETQYF
17	TRBV7-9	TRBJ2-2	CASSPPGAMINTGELFF
14	TRBV7-6	TRBJ1-2	CASSPSGTREGYTF
13	TRBV14	TRBJ2-3	CASSPRREDTQYF
14	TRBV12-3/TRBV12-4	TRBJ2-1	CASSSAGGFAEQFF
14	TRBV9	TRBJ2-7	CASSVGTSTYEQYF
12	TRBV7-6	TRBJ2-2	CASSRPVGELFF
20	TRBV9	TRBJ2-3	CASSVNRFGKAEGTTDTQYF
14	TRBV20-1	TRBJ2-3	CSAPHSPPEGTQYF
12	TRBV6-2/TRBV6-3	TRBJ2-7	CASSYSSVPLDF
15	TRBV19	TRBJ2-1	CASSIDGGSYNEQFF
14	TRBV7-9	TRBJ1-1	CASSPPITTLEAFF
15	TRBV4-1	TRBJ2-7	CASSPLDREIREQYF
17	TRBV29-1	TRBJ2-1	CSVCIPGGRAGFNEQFF
16	TRBV12-3/TRBV12-4	TRBJ2-1	CASRPPWREGRDEQFF
14	TRBV20-1	TRBJ1-1	CSARDGGAVTEAFF
13	TRBV12-3/TRBV12-4	TRBJ1-1	CASQWQGGTEAFF
16	TRBV9	TRBJ2-7	CASSVGVRGPPYEQYF
12	TRBV30	TRBJ2-1	CASRTRGAEQFF
15	TRBV5-8	TRBJ2-5	CASSLAAGGQETQYF
16	TRBV19	TRBJ2-1	CASSIDQLAGYNEQFF
14	TRBV6-2/TRBV6-3	TRBJ2-7	CASSSASGSYEQYF
13	TRBV7-8	TRBJ1-1	CASSSERNTEAFF
14	TRBV9	TRBJ2-7	CASSVGVSSYEQYF
19	TRBV11-3	TRBJ2-1	CASSLVYASGQSSYNEQFF
16	TRBV7-9	TRBJ1-1	CASSLGPQGIDTEAFF